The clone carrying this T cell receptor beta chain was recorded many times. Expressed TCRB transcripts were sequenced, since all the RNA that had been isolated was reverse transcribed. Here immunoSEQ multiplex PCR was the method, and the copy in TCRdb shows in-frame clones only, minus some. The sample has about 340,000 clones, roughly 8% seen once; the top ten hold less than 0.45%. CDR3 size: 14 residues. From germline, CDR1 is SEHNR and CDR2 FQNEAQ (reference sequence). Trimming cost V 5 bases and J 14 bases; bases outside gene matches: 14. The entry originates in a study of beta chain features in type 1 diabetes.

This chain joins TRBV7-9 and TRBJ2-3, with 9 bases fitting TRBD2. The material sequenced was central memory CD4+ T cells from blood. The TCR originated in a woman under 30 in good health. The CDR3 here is CASSAPIAGASLYF. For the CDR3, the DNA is TGTGCCAGCAGCGCCCCGATAGCGGGAGCGTCCTTGTATTTT. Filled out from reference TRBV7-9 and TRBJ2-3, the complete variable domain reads DTGVSQNPRHKITKRGQNVTFRCDPISEHNRLYWYRQTLGQGPEFLTYFQNEAQLEKSRLLSDRFSAERPKGSFSTLEIQRTEQGDSAMYLCASSAPIAGASLYFGPGTRLTVL.